This T cell receptor beta chain was sequenced in a study of neurological immune-mediated disorders. TCRdb processed the 5' RACE reads anew with MiXCR; each CDR3 protein has one entry. This sample has 65,000 to 90,000 distinct CDR3 sequences, with 4.5% to 6.5% found just once. Overall study results and limits: Across subjects, no CDR3 amino acid sequence appeared in expanded clones of more than one subject, a finding that suggested private repertoires in all groups. Multiple sclerosis was found to have the least TCR clonal expansion, below healthy controls, and HTLV-1-associated myelopathy the most.

Trimming left V 3 bases short and J 5 bases short, with 9 bases between. Germline assignment: CDR1 KGHSH and CDR2 LQKENI. This CDR3 has 13 residues. This clonotype was seen many times. Antigen specificity is unknown. A total of 2 million PBMCs stored at -80 degrees C provided the unsorted libraries. This clonotype originated in a woman in her 30s with multiple sclerosis. The sample was PBMCs. The rearrangement joins TRBV18 to TRBJ2-3; D tentatively fits TRBD1 or TRBD2 (5 bases each). The CDR3 DNA follows: TGTGCCAGCTCACCCCTTGGGGGAGATACGCAGTATTTT. Translating it yields CASSPLGGDTQYF. The entire variable domain, with the rest obtained from reference TRBV18 and TRBJ2-3, is as follows: NAGVMQNPRHLVRRRGQEARLRCSPMKGHSHVYWYRQLPEEGLKFMVYLQKENIIDESGMPKERFSAEFPKEGPSILRIQQVVRGDSAAYFCASSPLGGDTQYFGPGTRLTVL.